Listed below are T cell receptor beta chains from one sample, sequenced in a study of cytomegalovirus exposure and HLA in healthy donors. Clones were read by immunoSEQ multiplex PCR, and TCRdb kept only the in-frame ones, dropping some. The data contain about 140,000 clones, roughly two thirds of them singletons. The specimen sequenced was PBMCs. These receptor sequences come from a male donor in good health and CMV-seronegative. Both conserved end residues are part of each CDR3. Fields, in order: J gene, V gene, D gene, CDR3 length, clone size, CDR3 protein, CDR3 DNA. A D gene is named only where the DNA matches it firmly. Clone size is given for some rows only: seen once, a few or many times, or a class if the clone is expanded.

J gene: TRBJ2-3
V gene: TRBV27
D gene: TRBD2
CDR3 length: 13
clone size: few
CDR3 protein: CASSSSGVRLEYF
CDR3 DNA: TGTGCCAGCAGTTCTAGCGGGGTGAGGTTGGAGTATTTT

J gene: TRBJ2-5
V gene: TRBV15
D gene: TRBD1
CDR3 length: 15
clone size: .
CDR3 protein: CATSSRRGREETQYF
CDR3 DNA: TGTGCCACCAGCAGCCGTAGGGGGCGCGAGGAGACCCAGTACTTC

J gene: TRBJ1-2
V gene: TRBV15
D gene: .
CDR3 length: 12
clone size: .
CDR3 protein: CATSYNNYGYTF
CDR3 DNA: TGTGCCACCAGCTACAATAACTATGGCTACACCTTC

J gene: TRBJ2-7
V gene: TRBV7-9
D gene: TRBD1
CDR3 length: 16
clone size: .
CDR3 protein: CASSLGTGGIRYEQYF
CDR3 DNA: TGTGCCAGCAGCTTAGGCACAGGGGGTATTAGGTACGAGCAGTACTTC

J gene: TRBJ1-3
V gene: TRBV10-3
D gene: .
CDR3 length: 16
clone size: .
CDR3 protein: CALSSDSAPTGNTIYF
CDR3 DNA: TGTGCCCTCAGCTCGGACAGTGCCCCGACTGGAAACACCATATATTTT

J gene: TRBJ2-1
V gene: TRBV6-4
D gene: TRBD2
CDR3 length: 14
clone size: few
CDR3 protein: CASSPLASGQEQFF
CDR3 DNA: TGTGCCAGCAGCCCTCTGGCTAGCGGCCAAGAGCAGTTCTTC

J gene: TRBJ2-3
V gene: TRBV5-6
D gene: .
CDR3 length: 12
clone size: .
CDR3 protein: CASSEGGDTQYF
CDR3 DNA: TGTGCCAGCAGCGAGGGAGGAGATACGCAGTATTTT

J gene: TRBJ2-2
V gene: TRBV7-2
D gene: .
CDR3 length: 13
clone size: .
CDR3 protein: CASSLPVPGELFF
CDR3 DNA: TGTGCCAGCAGCTTACCAGTACCCGGGGAGCTGTTTTTT

J gene: TRBJ2-2
V gene: TRBV11-2
D gene: TRBD2
CDR3 length: 14
clone size: few
CDR3 protein: CASSLARGAGELFF
CDR3 DNA: TGTGCCAGCAGCTTAGCGCGGGGGGCTGGGGAGCTGTTTTTT

J gene: TRBJ1-6
V gene: TRBV7-3
D gene: TRBD1
CDR3 length: 14
clone size: few
CDR3 protein: CASSLTGYNSPLHF
CDR3 DNA: TGTGCCAGCAGCTTGACAGGGTATAATTCACCCCTCCACTTT

J gene: TRBJ2-1
V gene: TRBV5-8
D gene: TRBD2
CDR3 length: 16
clone size: .
CDR3 protein: CASSFLPSGGDNEQFF
CDR3 DNA: TGTGCCAGCAGCTTTTTACCTAGCGGGGGGGACAATGAGCAGTTCTTC

J gene: TRBJ2-5
V gene: TRBV29-1
D gene: TRBD1
CDR3 length: 15
clone size: once
CDR3 protein: CSVEIGTGGEETQYF
CDR3 DNA: TGCAGCGTTGAAATCGGGACAGGGGGCGAGGAGACCCAGTACTTC

J gene: TRBJ1-1
V gene: TRBV9
D gene: .
CDR3 length: 14
clone size: .
CDR3 protein: CASSPRFEFTEAFF
CDR3 DNA: TGTGCCAGCAGCCCCCGATTCGAGTTCACTGAAGCTTTCTTT

J gene: TRBJ2-5
V gene: TRBV6-5
D gene: .
CDR3 length: 12
clone size: .
CDR3 protein: CASTGRDSAQYF
CDR3 DNA: TGTGCCAGCACCGGAAGGGACTCGGCCCAGTACTTC

J gene: TRBJ2-7
V gene: TRBV7-8
D gene: TRBD2
CDR3 length: 15
clone size: once
CDR3 protein: CASSSGLSLSYEQYF
CDR3 DNA: TGTGCCAGCAGTTCGGGACTATCCCTGTCCTACGAGCAGTACTTC

J gene: TRBJ2-1
V gene: TRBV7-3
D gene: TRBD1
CDR3 length: 16
clone size: few
CDR3 protein: CASSLIPQGERNEQFF
CDR3 DNA: TGTGCCAGCAGCTTAATACCGCAGGGGGAGAGAAATGAGCAGTTCTTC

J gene: TRBJ1-2
V gene: TRBV19
D gene: .
CDR3 length: 16
clone size: .
CDR3 protein: CASSILGSSLRGGYPF
CDR3 DNA: TGTGCCAGTAGTATTCTCGGGAGCTCCCTTCGGGGCGGCTACCCCTTC

J gene: TRBJ1-1
V gene: TRBV7-3
D gene: TRBD1
CDR3 length: 16
clone size: .
CDR3 protein: CASSLTPTGGGTEAFF
CDR3 DNA: TGTGCCAGCAGCCTAACCCCGACAGGGGGAGGAACTGAAGCTTTCTTT